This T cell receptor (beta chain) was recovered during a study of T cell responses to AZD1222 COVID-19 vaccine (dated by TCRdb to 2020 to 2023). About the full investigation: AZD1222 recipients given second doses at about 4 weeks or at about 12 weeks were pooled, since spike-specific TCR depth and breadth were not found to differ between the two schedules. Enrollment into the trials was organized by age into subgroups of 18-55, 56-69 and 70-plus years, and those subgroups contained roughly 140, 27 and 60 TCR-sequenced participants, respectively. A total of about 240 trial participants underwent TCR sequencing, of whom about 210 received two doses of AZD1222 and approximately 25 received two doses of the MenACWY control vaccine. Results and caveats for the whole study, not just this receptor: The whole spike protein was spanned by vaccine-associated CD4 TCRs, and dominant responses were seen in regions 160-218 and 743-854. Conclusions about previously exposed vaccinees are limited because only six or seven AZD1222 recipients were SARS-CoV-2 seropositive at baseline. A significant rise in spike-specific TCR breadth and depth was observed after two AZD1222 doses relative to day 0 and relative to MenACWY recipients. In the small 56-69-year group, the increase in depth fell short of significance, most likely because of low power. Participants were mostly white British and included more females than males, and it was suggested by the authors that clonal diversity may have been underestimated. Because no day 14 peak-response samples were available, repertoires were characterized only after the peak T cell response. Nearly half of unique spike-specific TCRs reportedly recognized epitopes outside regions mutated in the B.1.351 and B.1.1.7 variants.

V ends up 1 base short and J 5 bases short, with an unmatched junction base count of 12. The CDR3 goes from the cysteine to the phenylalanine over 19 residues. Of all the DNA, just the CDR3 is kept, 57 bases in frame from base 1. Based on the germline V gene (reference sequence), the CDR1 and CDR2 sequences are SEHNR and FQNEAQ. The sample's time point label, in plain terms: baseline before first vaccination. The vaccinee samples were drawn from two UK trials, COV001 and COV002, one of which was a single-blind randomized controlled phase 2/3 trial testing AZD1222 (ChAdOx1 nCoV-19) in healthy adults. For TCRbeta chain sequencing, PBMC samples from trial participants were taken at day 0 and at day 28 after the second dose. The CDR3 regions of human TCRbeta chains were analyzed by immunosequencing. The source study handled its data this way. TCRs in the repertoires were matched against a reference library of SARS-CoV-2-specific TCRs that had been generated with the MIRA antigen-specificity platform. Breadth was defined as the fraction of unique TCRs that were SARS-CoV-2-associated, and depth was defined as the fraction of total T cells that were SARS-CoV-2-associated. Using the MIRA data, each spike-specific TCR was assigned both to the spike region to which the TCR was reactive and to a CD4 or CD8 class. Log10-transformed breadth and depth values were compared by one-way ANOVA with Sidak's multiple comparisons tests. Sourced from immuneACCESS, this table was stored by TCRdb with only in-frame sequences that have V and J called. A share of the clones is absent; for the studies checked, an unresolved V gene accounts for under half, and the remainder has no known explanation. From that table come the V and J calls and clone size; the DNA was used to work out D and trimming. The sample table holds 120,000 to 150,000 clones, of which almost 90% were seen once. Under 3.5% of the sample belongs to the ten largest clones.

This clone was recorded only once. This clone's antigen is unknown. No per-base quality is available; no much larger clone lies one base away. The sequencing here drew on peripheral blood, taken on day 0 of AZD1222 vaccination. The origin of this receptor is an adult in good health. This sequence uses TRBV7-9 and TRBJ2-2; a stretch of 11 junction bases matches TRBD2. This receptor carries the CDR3 CASSLVLLGTSGKTGELFF. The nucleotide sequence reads TGTGCCAGCAGCTTAGTTTTGTTAGGGACTAGCGGAAAAACCGGGGAGCTGTTTTTT.